This T cell receptor (beta chain) comes out of a study of blood T cell repertoires in COVID-19. Trimming cost V 3 bases and J 4 bases; bases outside gene matches: 10. This CDR3 is built from 16 residues. Germline CDR1 is SGDLS and CDR2 is YYNGEE. Repertoires were generated with immunoSEQ multiplex PCR, while TCRdb's copy carries only in-frame clones and drops some. This sample has under 250,000 clones, with over 60% found just once. The source of this sequence is a woman aged 70 to 79 with acute or convalescent COVID-19. The chain links TRBV9 to TRBJ1-2, with 9 bases fitting TRBD1. Sequencing was carried out using peripheral blood. The DNA for the CDR3 is TGTGCCAGCAGCGCCGGACCGGGACAGGGAGGCTATGGCTACACCTTC. It codes for CASSAGPGQGGYGYTF.